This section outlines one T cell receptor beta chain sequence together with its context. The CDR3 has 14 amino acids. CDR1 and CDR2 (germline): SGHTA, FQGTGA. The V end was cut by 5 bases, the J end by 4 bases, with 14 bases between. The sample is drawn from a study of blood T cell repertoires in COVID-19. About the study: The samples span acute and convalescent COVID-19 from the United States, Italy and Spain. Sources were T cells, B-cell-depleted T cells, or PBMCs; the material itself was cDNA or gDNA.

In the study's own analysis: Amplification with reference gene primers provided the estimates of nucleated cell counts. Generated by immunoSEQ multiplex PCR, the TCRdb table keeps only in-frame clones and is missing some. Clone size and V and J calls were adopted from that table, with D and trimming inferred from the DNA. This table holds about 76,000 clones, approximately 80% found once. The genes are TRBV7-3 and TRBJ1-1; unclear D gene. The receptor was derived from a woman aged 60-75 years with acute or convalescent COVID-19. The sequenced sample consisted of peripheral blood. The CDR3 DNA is TGTGCCAGCAGCCCCGTACACATGGTCACTGAAGCTTTCTTT. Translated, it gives CASSPVHMVTEAFF.